This paragraph covers one T cell receptor (beta chain) sequence. The antigen is not known. Unmatched junction bases numbered 7, after V lost 1 base and J lost 6 bases. This CDR3 spans 15 amino acids. Germline CDR1 SGHRS, CDR2 YFSETQ. Some clones are missing from TCRdb's copy, which holds only in-frame ones; the method was immunoSEQ multiplex PCR. Among approximately 66,000 clones listed, about 85% were seen once. These data belong to a study of OX40 agonist ivuxolimab in advanced cancers. Across the study: With ivuxolimab, an agonistic anti-OX40 (CD134) antibody, patients were treated.

Study-wide findings and caveats: The authors also found low normalized T-cell clonal expansion in some nonresponders. Researchers report that CD8+ T cells had, on average, more expanded clones than CD4+. What antigens the expanded peripheral T cells recognized was never established.

Sequencing used CD4+ or CD8+ T cells sorted from blood, obtained in a trial of the OX40 agonist ivuxolimab. The receptor comes from an adult with an advanced solid tumor such as melanoma, head and neck, liver or kidney cancer. This chain uses TRBV5-1 with TRBJ1-2, with 9 nucleotides matching TRBD1. The DNA for the CDR3 is TGCGCCAGCAGCTTGCGTCAGGACAGGGGTCATGGCTACACCTTC. Translating gives CASSLRQDRGHGYTF.